The 16 T cell receptor beta chains presented below share a single source sample, sequenced in a study of shared clonotypes between healthy human individuals. Clones were read by immunoSEQ multiplex PCR, and TCRdb kept only the in-frame ones, dropping some. The table has hundreds of thousands of clones, less than 85% seen once; the top ten hold about 1.7%. Sequencing input: memory CD4+ T cells sorted from blood. As for subset: CD45RA-negative fraction. These receptors were collected from a woman in her thirties in good health.

This clone was observed a handful of times. The V call is TRBV5-8, the J call TRBJ1-2; D not certain. The CDR3 spans 12 residues. The germline V gene encodes CDR1 SGHTS and CDR2 YDEGEE. Trimming shortened V by 4 bases and J by 8 bases, and 12 bases separated the two germline ends. The CDR3 protein is CASSTSARGYTF. In DNA form, the CDR3 reads TGTGCCAGCAGCACCTCCGCTCGCGGCTACACCTTC.

This rearrangement joins TRBV28 to TRBJ1-5; possible D gene TRBD1, 5 bases. Trimming removed 5 bases at V and 9 bases at J, with 23 bases between. The CDR3 runs to 16 residues. Germline assignment: CDR1 MDHEN and CDR2 SYDVKM. CDR3 sequence: CASSGRGTRARGPQHF. In DNA, the CDR3 is TGTGCCAGCAGTGGACGGGGAACCCGGGCGAGGGGGCCCCAGCATTTT.

V is TRBV6-5 and J is TRBJ2-2, with a possible D match to TRBD2 (6 bases). Trimming removed 6 bases from V and 6 bases from J, with 17 bases in between. CDR3 length: 15 amino acids. Germline V CDR1 and CDR2: MNHEY, SVGAGI. The DNA for the CDR3 is TGTGCCAGCAGCCAACGTCCTAGACTAGCCGGGGAGCTGTTTTTT. Its protein is CASSQRPRLAGELFF.

V usage is TRBV6-6 and J usage is TRBJ1-5, with a possible D match to TRBD1 (5 bases). Germline CDR1 reads MNHNY; CDR2 reads SVGAGI (reference sequence). The CDR3 runs 13 residues. The germline V and J ends were trimmed by 8 bases and 8 bases, with 16 bases remaining between them. The CDR3 sequence is CASLDNPGKPQHF. CDR3 bases: TGTGCCAGCCTCGACAACCCAGGGAAGCCCCAGCATTTT.

This chain uses TRBV10-3 with TRBJ2-1; TRBD1 matches at 10 bases. Trimming removed 7 bases from V and 6 bases from J; junction bases left unmatched: 3. Per germline, CDR1 ENHRY and CDR2 SYGVKD. CDR3 size: 13 residues. DNA for the CDR3: TGTGCCATCAAGGGACAGGGGCTCAATGAGCAGTTCTTC. Translation: CAIKGQGLNEQFF.

This clone was recorded only once. This sample also contains other DNA sequences that code for the same CDR3. V is TRBV5-1 and J is TRBJ1-1, with 7 nucleotides matching TRBD1. This CDR3 region has 14 residues. Germline V gives CDR1 SGHRS, CDR2 YFSETQ. The V gene end was trimmed by 0 bases and the J gene end by 1 base; junction bases not matched to a gene: 0. CDR3 in amino acids: CASSLGTGNTEAFF. The CDR3 nucleotides are TGCGCCAGCAGCTTGGGGACAGGGAACACTGAAGCTTTCTTT.

On this clone itself: This sample includes further DNA sequences coding for the same CDR3. This chain joins TRBV19 and TRBJ2-3, with 11 bases lining up with TRBD2. The CDR3 is made up of 14 amino acids. Trimming took 7 bases from V and 4 from J; bases not matched to a gene: 4. Per germline, CDR1 LNHDA and CDR2 SQIVND (reference sequence). Written as DNA, the CDR3 is TGTGCCAGTAATAGCGGGAGGGGGGCAGATACGCAGTATTTT. Protein: CASNSGRGADTQYF. Full variable domain (missing parts from reference TRBV19 and TRBJ2-3): DGGITQSPKYLFRKEGQNVTLSCEQNLNHDAMYWYRQDPGQGLRLIYYSQIVNDFQKGDIAEGYSVSREKKESFPLTVTSAQKNPTAFYLCASNSGRGADTQYFGPGTRLTVL.

This clone has just one count. The sample contains more than one DNA sequence encoding this CDR3. This chain uses TRBV30 with TRBJ2-7, with 7 nucleotides matching TRBD1. There are 13 residues in the CDR3. The germline V gene has CDR1 GTSNPN and CDR2 SVGIG (reference sequence). V dropped 2 bases and J dropped 2; count of bases not matched to a gene: 3. For the CDR3, the DNA is TGTGCCTGGAGTCGGGGACAGACCTACGAGCAGTACTTC. It translates to CAWSRGQTYEQYF.

This clone appeared a single time. V and J are TRBV6-5 and TRBJ2-7, with D unresolved. V was clipped by 4 bases and J by 3 bases, with 13 bases between them. Germline-derived CDR1 and CDR2 are MNHEY and SVGAGI. The CDR3 is 14 residues long. The CDR3 DNA reads TGTGCCAGCAGTTCGAGATGGTTGAACTACGAGCAGTACTTC. As protein: CASSSRWLNYEQYF.

The CDR3 region is CASSIGSVSYEQYF. The CDR3 DNA follows: TGTGCCAGTAGTATCGGGAGTGTTAGTTACGAGCAGTACTTC. This chain joins TRBV19 and TRBJ2-5; possibly TRBD2 for D (6 bases). TRBJ2-7 explains the end of the DNA better; the J call may be wrong. Germline V gives CDR1 LNHDA, CDR2 SQIVND (reference sequence). The CDR3 runs 14 residues.

The J gene is TRBJ1-2, the V gene TRBV28, with D possibly matching TRBD1 (5 bases). CDR1 and CDR2 (germline): MDHEN, SYDVKM. With 6 bases removed from V and 8 bases from J, the gap between germline ends came to 19 bases. This CDR3 spans 14 amino acids. CDR3 nucleotides: TGTGCCAGCAGCGCCGGGACCGACTATTGGGGCTACACCTTC. Translated, it gives CASSAGTDYWGYTF.

Points on this clone: Different DNA sequences within this sample yield the same CDR3. The chain recombines TRBV4-1 with TRBJ2-5; maybe TRBD1 (5 bases). Between the trimmed V and J ends, which lost 0 bases and 4 bases, there was a span of 6 bases. CDR3 length equals 13 residues. Looked up from germline, CDR1 is MGHRA and CDR2 is YSYEKL. The CDR3 is CASSQDRGETQYF. The CDR3 coding sequence is TGCGCCAGCAGCCAAGATAGGGGAGAGACCCAGTACTTC.

The rearrangement links TRBV11-3 to TRBJ2-1; 11 bases are a match to TRBD1. Losses at the gene ends were 5 bases for V and 15 bases for J; bases not matched to a gene: 12. Per the germline V gene, CDR1 is SGHNT and CDR2 is YENEEA. The CDR3 contains 14 residues. CDR3 in DNA: TGTGCCAGCAGCCCCCGGACAGGGGGCGAAGGGTTGTTCTTC. Its protein product is CASSPRTGGEGLFF.

A note on this clone: This CDR3 is also generated by other DNA sequences in the sample. V usage is TRBV15 and J usage is TRBJ2-1; possible D gene TRBD2, 6 bases. Per germline, CDR1 LNHNV and CDR2 YYDKDF (reference sequence). The CDR3 is 17 amino acids. The germline V and J ends were trimmed by 0 bases and 0 bases, with 12 bases remaining between them. CDR3 bases: TGTGCCACCAGCAGAGATCTTGCCGGGAGCTCCTACAATGAGCAGTTCTTC. It codes for CATSRDLAGSSYNEQFF. The variable domain in full, completed from reference TRBV15 and TRBJ2-1, reads DAMVIQNPRYQVTQFGKPVTLSCSQTLNHNVMYWYQQKSSQAPKLLFHYYDKDFNNEADTPDNFQSRRPNTSFCFLDIRSPGLGDTAMYLCATSRDLAGSSYNEQFFGPGTRLTVL.

The chain recombines TRBV5-1 with TRBJ2-7; tentatively, D is TRBD1 (6 bases). The CDR3 length is 13 residues. CDR1 SGHRS and CDR2 YFSETQ come from the germline V gene. Trimming cost V 4 bases and J 5 bases, with 13 bases left between them. In nucleotides, the CDR3 is TGCGCCAGCAGCCCAGGGGCCTCGGACGAGCAGTACTTC. Translation: CASSPGASDEQYF.

Turning to this clone: This may come from a read error, since a much larger clone is one base off. Other DNA sequences in the sample encode the same CDR3. This rearrangement joins TRBV5-6 to TRBJ2-3; D is ambiguous. Germline V gene sequence: CDR1 SGHDT, CDR2 YYEEEE. V lost 1 base to trimming and J lost 4 bases, with 1 base between them. The CDR3 runs to 11 residues. The DNA of the CDR3 is TGTGCCAGCAGCTTGTCAGATACGCAGTATTTT. Its translation: CASSLSDTQYF.